Given below is one TCR beta chain in context. The antigen remains undetermined. Described time point: pretreatment peripheral blood. Disease in patients was locally advanced or metastatic urothelial carcinoma. Sequencing was performed with immunoSEQ multiplex PCR; in TCRdb, only in-frame clones are kept and a portion is missing. Here the sample spans about 52,000 clones, roughly 80% being singletons. The CDR3 spans 15 residues. Germline lookup yields CDR1 LNHDA and CDR2 SQIVND (reference sequence). V lost 8 bases and J lost 1; bases outside the gene matches: 10. This sample was included in a study of PD-L1 blockade in urothelial cancer. Study summary: About 85% of the roughly 29 patients comprised males who had bladder-origin urothelial cancer.

Study observations and caveats: Below-median pretreatment blood TCR clonality predicted better survival.

Specimen: PBMCs, collected around atezolizumab (anti-PD-L1) treatment. The chain joins TRBV19 to TRBJ1-1, with 7 bases matching TRBD1. The receptor comes from a man aged 45-60 years with urothelial cancer. The CDR3 DNA reads TGTGCCAGTCTCTCGACAGGGCGCCGGAACACTGAAGCTTTCTTT. Translating it yields CASLSTGRRNTEAFF.